The 13 T cell receptor beta chains presented below share a single source sample, sequenced in a study of T cell changes during pregnancy in multiple sclerosis. The assay was immunoSEQ multiplex PCR, and TCRdb's table has in-frame clones only and misses some. The sample lists fewer than 45,000 clones; roughly 90% were seen once. Sample: CD4+ T cells from peripheral blood mononuclear cells, taken in the first trimester of pregnancy. The origin of the receptors is a female donor with multiple sclerosis, enrolled in a pregnancy study.

V is TRBV6-1 and J is TRBJ2-7; TRBD2 agrees at 8 bases. This CDR3 is 16 amino acids long. Germline V gives CDR1 MNHNS, CDR2 SASEGT. Losses at the gene ends were 0 bases for V and 3 bases for J; bases not matched to a gene: 7. In DNA form, the CDR3 reads TGTGCCAGCAGTGAAGCGCGGACTAGCCTTTACTACGAGCAGTACTTC. It specifies CASSEARTSLYYEQYF.

The chain has TRBV7-9 and TRBJ2-1, with a possible D match to TRBD1 (5 bases). The CDR3 length is 12 residues. The germline V gene encodes CDR1 SEHNR and CDR2 FQNEAQ (reference sequence). V was cut by 5 bases and J by 6 bases, with 8 bases left in between. The CDR3 spells CASSQGVNEQFF. As DNA, the CDR3 is TGTGCCAGCAGCCAAGGGGTCAATGAGCAGTTCTTC.

The chain uses TRBV28 and TRBJ2-3, with 7 bases identical to TRBD2. CDR1 and CDR2 from the germline V gene are MDHEN and SYDVKM. V lost 9 bases, J lost 4 bases, and 4 bases stayed unmatched. This CDR3 comprises 12 residues. The CDR3 DNA is TGTGCCAGTTCTGGGGGGGCAGATACGCAGTATTTT. Translating it yields CASSGGADTQYF.

The J gene is TRBJ2-5, the V gene TRBV30; D may be TRBD2 (6 bases). This CDR3 spans 12 amino acids. With 1 base removed from V and 13 bases from J, the gap between germline ends came to 16 bases. Looked up from germline, CDR1 is GTSNPN and CDR2 is SVGIG (reference sequence). CDR3 nucleotide sequence: TGTGCCTGGAGTGCCGCGGGACCCCCGGGGTACTTC. Translated, it gives CAWSAAGPPGYF.

The chain couples TRBV6-6 to TRBJ2-7, with TRBD1 matching 12 bases. The V and J ends lost 3 bases and 6 bases, in that order; junction bases with no gene match: 9. CDR1 is MNHNY and CDR2 is SVGAGI in the germline V gene (reference sequence). This CDR3 region has 16 residues. CDR3 sequence (DNA): TGTGCCAGCAGTTATGGGCCGGGACAGGGGGCGGGCGAGCAGTACTTC. Encoded protein: CASSYGPGQGAGEQYF.

The chain is built from TRBV5-5 and TRBJ2-1, with D perhaps TRBD1 (5 bases). The CDR3 consists of 15 residues. Germline loops: CDR1 SGHKS, CDR2 YYEKEE (reference sequence). V lost 5 bases to trimming and J lost 4 bases, with 16 bases between them. CDR3 region: CASSRAGNGYNEQFF. CDR3 nucleotide sequence: TGTGCCAGCAGTCGGGCAGGGAACGGGTACAATGAGCAGTTCTTC.

The chain is built from TRBV6-1 and TRBJ2-7; D may be TRBD1 (7 bases). The germline CDR1 and CDR2 sequences are MNHNS and SASEGT. The V end was cut by 1 base, the J end by 4 bases, with 17 bases between. CDR3 size: 16 residues. The chain's CDR3 is CASSEDVVTGRYEQYF. The CDR3 bases are TGTGCCAGCAGTGAAGACGTCGTGACAGGGAGGTACGAGCAGTACTTC.

This sequence joins TRBV5-6 and TRBJ1-4; D unresolved. The germline V and J ends were trimmed by 4 bases and 7 bases, with 17 bases remaining between them. The CDR3 sequence is 15 residues long. Looked up from germline, CDR1 is SGHDT and CDR2 is YYEEEE. CDR3 nucleotide sequence: TGTGCCAGCAGCAGCTGGGGAGGGCTGATTGAAAAACTGTTTTTT. Translation: CASSSWGGLIEKLFF. Full variable domain (rest looked up from reference TRBV5-6 and TRBJ1-4): DAGVTQSPTHLIKTRGQQVTLRCSPKSGHDTVSWYQQALGQGPQFIFQYYEEEERQRGNFPDRFSGHQFPNYSSELNVNALLLGDSALYLCASSSWGGLIEKLFFGSGTQLSVL.

This chain joins TRBV28 and TRBJ1-4; TRBD1 matches at 7 bases. The germline gives CDR1 MDHEN, CDR2 SYDVKM. CDR3 length: 16 residues. V lost 3 bases, J lost 10 bases, and 14 bases stayed unmatched. The CDR3 region is CASSLYREPQGGKLFF. The DNA for the CDR3 is TGTGCCAGCAGTTTGTACCGCGAACCTCAGGGGGGAAAACTGTTTTTT. The full variable domain, completed using reference TRBV28 and TRBJ1-4, is DVKVTQSSRYLVKRTGEKVFLECVQDMDHENMFWYRQDPGLGLRLIYFSYDVKMKEKGDIPEGYSVSREKKERFSLILESASTNQTSMYLCASSLYREPQGGKLFFGSGTQLSVL.

This chain uses TRBV7-2 with TRBJ1-5, with TRBD1 matching 7 bases. Germline V gene sequence: CDR1 SGHTA, CDR2 FQGNSA. Losses at the gene ends were 3 bases for V and 4 bases for J; bases not matched to a gene: 3. This CDR3 has 14 amino acids. The CDR3 DNA reads TGTGCCAGCAGCTTTGGACAGGTGAATCAGCCCCAGCATTTT. Protein sequence: CASSFGQVNQPQHF.

The chain employs TRBV13 and TRBJ2-5; 9 bases align to TRBD2. V shed 5 bases, J shed 5 bases, and the junction held 9 bases outside the gene matches. The CDR3 runs 15 residues. CDR1 is PRHDT, CDR2 FYEKMQ, per germline (reference sequence). CDR3 in amino acids: CASSPILAGGETQYF. The CDR3 region has the DNA TGTGCCAGCAGCCCTATATTGGCGGGAGGGGAGACCCAGTACTTC. Variable domain in full (rest from reference TRBV13 and TRBJ2-5): AAGVIQSPRHLIKEKRETATLKCYPIPRHDTVYWYQQGPGQDPQFLISFYEKMQSDKGSIPDRFSAQQFSDYHSELNMSSLELGDSALYFCASSPILAGGETQYFGPGTRLLVL.

The chain uses TRBV6-5 and TRBJ1-5; a weak D match, TRBD1 (5 bases). This CDR3 has 15 amino acids. CDR1 and CDR2 from the germline V gene are MNHEY and SVGAGI. The ends were cut back, 6 bases at V and 2 bases at J, with 14 bases in the middle. CDR3 region: CASRITGSGNQPQHF. The CDR3, as DNA: TGTGCCAGCAGAATCACAGGCTCGGGCAATCAGCCCCAGCATTTT.

The V and J genes are TRBV25-1 and TRBJ2-5; no clear D. V was cut by 4 bases and J by 5 bases, with 5 bases left in between. This CDR3 comprises 11 residues. CDR1 and CDR2 (germline): MGHDK, SYGVNS. The CDR3: CASSVRETQYF. The CDR3 region has the DNA TGTGCCAGCAGTGTGCGGGAGACCCAGTACTTC. Variable domain in full (rest from reference TRBV25-1 and TRBJ2-5): EADIYQTPRYLVIGTGKKITLECSQTMGHDKMYWYQQDPGMELHLIHYSYGVNSTEKGDLSSESTVSRIRTEHFPLTLESARPSHTSQYLCASSVRETQYFGPGTRLLVL.